This T cell receptor beta chain was recovered during a study of OX40 agonist ivuxolimab in advanced cancers. Notes on the research overall: The costimulatory receptor OX40 (CD134) was targeted by ivuxolimab, a fully human IgG2 agonistic monoclonal antibody. Among the roughly 50 dose-escalation patients, about 20 had hepatocellular carcinoma, some 15 melanoma, 9 renal cell carcinoma and 9 head and neck cancer. Peripheral TCRbeta sequencing was intended to test whether TCR sequence diversity was altered and clonal T-cell expansion was caused by ivuxolimab. Prior anti-PD-1, anti-PD-L1 or anti-CTLA-4 therapy was permitted, and 35% to 40% of dose-escalation patients had received checkpoint inhibitors. In the dose-escalation cohort, more than 80% of patients were male, and the mean age was roughly 56 years with a range of about 20 to 90. Intravenous ivuxolimab was administered to patients every 2 weeks at six dose levels: 0.01, 0.1, 0.3, 1.5, 3 and 10 mg/kg. The paper reports the monotherapy dose-escalation portion (N = 52 patients) of the phase I ivuxolimab trial. Partial responses occurred in three dose-escalation patients: two with cutaneous melanoma and one with hepatocellular carcinoma.

On this clone: Its specific antigen is unknown. There are no base qualities to consult, and no much larger clone falls within one base.

For sequencing of the TCRbeta CDR3 region, genomic DNA was extracted from the sorted cells. The immunoSEQ Assay was used for sequencing of TCRbeta CDR3 regions. In TCRdb, the immuneACCESS table is reduced to in-frame sequences with V and J assigned. These tables do not hold every clone; where another copy was compared, an unresolved V gene accounts for under half, and the others remain unexplained. Present in this sample are over 55,000 clones, 75% to 90% of which were seen just once. The ten largest clones add up to under 0.7% of the sample. Overall study outcomes, separate from this receptor: After ivuxolimab, CD8+ T cells had more expanded clones than CD4+ T cells on average. The antigen specificity of the clonally expanded peripheral T cells was not determined. Low levels of normalized T-cell clonal expansion were also seen in some nonresponding patients. In the 0.1-3.0 mg/kg groups, partial responders had among the lowest normalized peripheral clonal expansion, particularly in CD8+ T cells. Clonal expansion of both CD4+ and CD8+ blood T cells was observed from baseline to week 6 at doses 0.1 to 3.0 mg/kg.

V is clipped by 3 bases and J by 0 bases, and the sequence between their germline boundaries is 9 bases long. Spanning cysteine to phenylalanine, the CDR3 consists of 14 amino acids. Of the read, only the CDR3 DNA is kept; its 42 bases are in frame from base 1. As encoded in the germline V gene, CDR1 is MNHEY while CDR2 is SVGAGI. The trial excluded patients who had a history of autoimmune disease or were on systemic immunosuppression. Peripheral blood for TCR sequencing was collected from all dose cohorts at baseline, on cycle 4 day 1, and on cycle 7 day 1. The samples were taken from a phase I, first-in-human, multicenter, open-label dose-escalation trial of ivuxolimab. The trial enrolled adults with locally advanced or metastatic head and neck squamous cell, hepatocellular, melanoma or renal cell carcinoma. Before TCR sequencing, CD4+ T cells and CD8+ T cells from peripheral blood were sorted into separate populations.

The sequence was collected from an adult with an advanced solid tumor such as melanoma, head and neck, liver or kidney cancer. This sample comprised CD4+ or CD8+ T cells sorted from blood, obtained in a trial of the OX40 agonist ivuxolimab. The chain links TRBV6-5 with TRBJ2-7; a tentative D call is TRBD1 (6 bases match). The CDR3 corresponds to CASSYGDTSYEQYF. In nucleotide form, the sequence is TGTGCCAGCAGTTATGGGGACACCTCCTACGAGCAGTACTTC.